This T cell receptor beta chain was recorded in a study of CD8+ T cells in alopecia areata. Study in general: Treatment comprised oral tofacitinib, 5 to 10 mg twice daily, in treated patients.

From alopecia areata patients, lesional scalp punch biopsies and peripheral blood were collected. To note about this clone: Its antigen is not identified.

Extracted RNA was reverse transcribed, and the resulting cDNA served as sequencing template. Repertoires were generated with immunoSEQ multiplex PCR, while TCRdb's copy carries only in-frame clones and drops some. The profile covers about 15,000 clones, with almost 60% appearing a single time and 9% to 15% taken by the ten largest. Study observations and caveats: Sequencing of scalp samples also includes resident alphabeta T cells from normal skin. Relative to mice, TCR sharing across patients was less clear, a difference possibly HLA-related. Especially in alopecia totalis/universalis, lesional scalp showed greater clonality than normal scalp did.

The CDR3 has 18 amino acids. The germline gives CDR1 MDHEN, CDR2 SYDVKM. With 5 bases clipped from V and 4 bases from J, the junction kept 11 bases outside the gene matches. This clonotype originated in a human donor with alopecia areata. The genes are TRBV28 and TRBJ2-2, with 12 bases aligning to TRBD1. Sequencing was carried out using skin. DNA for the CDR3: TGTGCCAGCAGTACACGGGACAGGGGGCTTAGTTTCACCGGGGAGCTGTTTTTT. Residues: CASSTRDRGLSFTGELFF.